Listed below are T cell receptor beta chains from one sample, sequenced in a study of Ad26.COV2.S vaccination and SARS-CoV-2 variants. The data were produced by immunoSEQ multiplex PCR, yet TCRdb's version contains in-frame clones alone and is incomplete. The sample lists 400,000 to 450,000 clones, approximately 90% seen once, with more than 1.5% in the top ten. This specimen consisted of peripheral blood, obtained in a trial of Ad26.COV2.S vaccine versus placebo. Receptors were obtained from a person between 18 and 65 years old who received the Ad26.COV2.S COVID-19 vaccine or a placebo. Both conserved end residues are part of each CDR3. The order of the fields is D gene, V gene, J gene, clone size, CDR3 protein, CDR3 DNA. The D gene is left open where the match is weak. The size of a clone is reported for some rows only, either as once, few or many, or as a class for expanded clones.

.	TRBV12-5	TRBJ2-7	.	CASGKGTGYEQYF	TGTGCTAGTGGTAAAGGGACTGGATACGAGCAGTACTTC
TRBD1	TRBV6-5	TRBJ2-3	once	CASRPQGNKPDTQYF	TGTGCCAGCCGACCACAGGGGAACAAGCCAGATACGCAGTATTTT
TRBD2	TRBV24-1	TRBJ2-3	once	CATSESTSGKADTQYF	TGTGCCACCAGTGAGTCGACTAGCGGGAAGGCAGATACGCAGTATTTT
.	TRBV5-4	TRBJ1-1	.	CASSSGLGDTEAFF	TGTGCCAGCAGCTCGGGATTGGGTGACACTGAAGCTTTCTTT
.	TRBV5-5	TRBJ2-2	.	CASSVQGGQTGELFF	TGTGCCAGCAGCGTACAGGGGGGGCAGACCGGGGAGCTGTTTTTT
.	TRBV27	TRBJ1-2	.	CASRRDLNYGYTF	TGTGCCAGCCGACGGGATCTTAACTATGGCTACACCTTC
.	TRBV7-9	TRBJ1-1	.	CASSPPGTEAFF	TGTGCCAGCAGCCCCCCGGGCACTGAAGCTTTCTTT
TRBD2	TRBV9	TRBJ2-1	.	CASSAGAGDEQFF	TGTGCCAGCAGCGCCGGGGCGGGGGATGAGCAGTTCTTC
TRBD1	TRBV5-8	TRBJ2-2	.	CASSLEGTGFSGELFF	TGTGCCAGCAGCTTGGAGGGGACAGGGTTTTCCGGGGAGCTGTTTTTT
.	TRBV5-6	TRBJ1-3	.	CASSPGRSSGNTIYF	TGTGCCAGCAGCCCGGGACGGAGCTCTGGAAACACCATATATTTT
.	TRBV7-9	TRBJ1-2	once	CASSFLQVPLEGYTF	TGTGCCAGCAGCTTTCTACAGGTACCTCTTGAGGGGTACACCTTC
.	TRBV14	TRBJ1-2	.	CASSPDGTAAYGYTF	TGTGCCAGCTCTCCCGACGGGACGGCCGCCTATGGCTACACCTTC
.	TRBV30	TRBJ1-6	.	CAWSVGQNNSPLHF	TGTGCCTGGAGTGTGGGGCAGAATAATTCACCCCTCCACTTT
.	TRBV2	TRBJ2-7	once	CASSTYEQYF	TGTGCCAGCAGCACATACGAGCAGTACTTC
TRBD2	TRBV10-1	TRBJ2-7	.	CASSQVAGGPWQYF	TGCGCCAGCAGCCAGGTTGCGGGGGGCCCCTGGCAGTACTTC
.	TRBV19	TRBJ1-2	once	CASSIWAYYGYTF	TGTGCCAGTAGTATATGGGCGTACTATGGCTACACCTTC
.	TRBV30	TRBJ2-7	once	CAWSVLGVGEQYF	TGTGCCTGGAGTGTCCTAGGGGTCGGAGAGCAGTACTTC
TRBD1	TRBV9	TRBJ2-7	.	CASGTGGNEQYF	TGTGCCAGCGGGACAGGAGGAAACGAGCAGTACTTC
.	TRBV6-5	TRBJ2-7	.	CATRKGPYEQYF	TGTGCCACCCGGAAGGGGCCCTACGAGCAGTACTTC
TRBD1	TRBV24-1	TRBJ2-1	.	CATSAPGTGAYNEQFF	TGTGCCACCAGCGCCCCCGGGACAGGGGCCTACAATGAGCAGTTCTTC
.	TRBV3-1/TRBV3-2	TRBJ2-5	.	CASSQELDMPQYF	TGTGCCAGCAGCCAAGAGTTAGACATGCCCCAGTACTTC
.	TRBV19	TRBJ2-1	.	CATSYRTVYNEQFF	TGTGCTACTTCTTACAGGACGGTGTACAATGAGCAGTTCTTC
.	TRBV10-3	TRBJ1-5	.	CAISGADSRNQPQHF	TGTGCCATCAGTGGGGCCGATTCTAGAAATCAGCCCCAGCATTTT
.	TRBV7-9	TRBJ2-7	few	CASSLVLTRESSYEQYF	TGTGCCAGCAGCTTAGTGCTCACGCGTGAGAGCTCCTACGAGCAGTACTTC
.	TRBV11-2	TRBJ1-1	.	CASSLLNTEAFF	TGTGCCAGCTCCCTGCTTAACACTGAAGCTTTCTTT
TRBD1	TRBV4-1	TRBJ1-1	.	CASSSTGTGNTEAFF	TGCGCCAGCAGCTCCACCGGGACAGGGAACACTGAAGCTTTCTTT
.	TRBV18	TRBJ1-2	once	CASSPPSGYGYTF	TGTGCCAGCTCACCACCGTCTGGCTATGGCTACACCTTC
.	TRBV27	TRBJ1-2	.	CASSLSMTGQGGYTF	TGTGCCAGCAGTTTATCGATGACGGGGCAAGGTGGCTACACCTTC
TRBD1	TRBV5-1	TRBJ1-4	few	CASSVDREKLFF	TGCGCCAGCAGCGTGGACAGGGAAAAACTGTTTTTT
.	TRBV19	TRBJ1-5	.	CASRGQQYSNQPQHF	TGTGCCAGTAGAGGACAGCAATATAGCAATCAGCCCCAGCATTTT
.	TRBV5-5	TRBJ1-1	once	CASSPGPGLNTEAFF	TGTGCCAGCAGCCCTGGACCAGGGCTGAACACTGAAGCTTTCTTT
TRBD1	TRBV18	TRBJ2-6	.	CASSLDRGRAGANVLTF	TGTGCCAGCTCGCTTGACAGGGGGAGAGCTGGGGCCAACGTCCTGACTTTC
TRBD1	TRBV7-2	TRBJ2-7	.	CASSLALLTGSYEQYF	TGTGCCAGCAGCTTAGCGTTATTGACAGGGTCCTACGAGCAGTACTTC
.	TRBV28	TRBJ2-3	.	CASSLGNSGTDTQYF	TGTGCCAGCAGTTTAGGGAATTCGGGCACAGATACGCAGTATTTT
.	TRBV7-8	TRBJ1-1	.	CASSLVVSGRPANTEAFF	TGTGCCAGCAGCTTAGTGGTGTCTGGCCGCCCAGCGAACACTGAAGCTTTCTTT
.	TRBV4-1	TRBJ2-1	.	CASSQGLVDLFF	TGCGCCAGCAGCCAAGGGCTGGTCGATTTGTTCTTC
.	TRBV7-9	TRBJ2-2	.	CASSPMAGELFF	TGTGCCAGCAGCCCAATGGCCGGGGAGCTGTTTTTT
.	TRBV11-2	TRBJ1-1	.	CASSLVSRDTEAFF	TGTGCCAGCAGCTTAGTATCGAGGGACACTGAAGCTTTCTTT
.	TRBV4-3	TRBJ2-6	once	CASSQEWGSGANVLTF	TGCGCCAGCAGCCAAGAGTGGGGTTCTGGGGCCAACGTCCTGACTTTC
.	TRBV7-2	TRBJ2-4	.	CASSSGRGARGKNIQYF	TGTGCCAGCAGCTCCGGTCGGGGGGCAAGAGGCAAAAACATTCAGTACTTC
TRBD1	TRBV9	TRBJ2-7	.	CASSTGTGTYEQYF	TGTGCCAGCAGCACAGGGACAGGAACCTACGAGCAGTACTTC
TRBD2	TRBV19	TRBJ2-5	.	CASSMEASGGIKETQYF	TGTGCCAGTAGTATGGAGGCTAGCGGGGGGATTAAAGAGACCCAGTACTTC
.	TRBV28	TRBJ2-7	.	CASAGASYEQYF	TGTGCCAGCGCCGGGGCTTCCTACGAGCAGTACTTC
.	TRBV5-6	TRBJ2-7	.	CASSFRSYEQYF	TGTGCCAGCAGCTTTCGTTCCTACGAGCAGTACTTC
TRBD2	TRBV2	TRBJ2-5	.	CASSHLRTSGPYQETQYF	TGTGCCAGCAGCCACCTGAGGACTAGCGGTCCGTACCAAGAGACCCAGTACTTC
TRBD1	TRBV2	TRBJ1-4	once	CASTPGQGREKLFF	TGTGCCAGCACCCCGGGACAGGGGCGTGAAAAACTGTTTTTT
TRBD1	TRBV10-1	TRBJ1-1	few	CASRPGQDITEAFF	TGCGCCAGCAGACCGGGACAGGATATCACTGAAGCTTTCTTT
TRBD1	TRBV6-5	TRBJ2-7	.	CASSLGQGYEQYF	TGTGCCAGCAGCCTGGGACAGGGTTACGAGCAGTACTTC
TRBD2	TRBV27	TRBJ2-2	.	CASSSDRLAGAGELFF	TGTGCCAGCAGCTCCGACCGACTAGCGGGGGCCGGGGAGCTGTTTTTT
.	TRBV7-9	TRBJ1-2	.	CASSLRTGDYGYTF	TGTGCCAGCAGTTTACGGACGGGGGACTATGGCTACACCTTC
.	TRBV4-3	TRBJ2-6	once	CASSQDLGPGANVLTF	TGCGCCAGCAGCCAAGATCTGGGCCCAGGGGCCAACGTCCTGACTTTC
.	TRBV12-3/TRBV12-4	TRBJ1-1	.	CASSLGLNTEAFF	TGTGCCAGCAGTTTGGGGCTGAACACTGAAGCTTTCTTT
.	TRBV9	TRBJ2-3	.	CASTDIGDRGTDTQYF	TGTGCCAGCACCGACATTGGGGATAGGGGCACAGATACGCAGTATTTT
TRBD2	TRBV4-1	TRBJ2-2	few	CASSQEAVPGRSWAGELFF	TGCGCCAGCAGCCAAGAGGCCGTCCCCGGGAGGTCGTGGGCCGGGGAGCTGTTTTTT
.	TRBV28	TRBJ1-2	.	CASSFSTRDGYTF	TGTGCCAGCAGTTTCTCAACCCGGGATGGCTACACCTTC
TRBD1	TRBV4-3	TRBJ1-5	.	CASSQDKQGFQPQHF	TGCGCCAGCAGCCAAGATAAACAGGGGTTCCAGCCCCAGCATTTT
TRBD1	TRBV6-1	TRBJ2-7	.	CASSEGRGHLVIHEQYF	TGTGCCAGCAGTGAAGGCAGGGGGCACCTTGTGATACACGAGCAGTACTTC
.	TRBV11-3	TRBJ2-1	.	CASSSGRTSYNEQFF	TGTGCCAGCAGCTCCGGCAGGACTTCCTACAATGAGCAGTTCTTC